The source of this T cell receptor (beta chain) is a study of shared clonotypes between healthy human individuals. CD45RO-negative, CCR7-positively selected cells formed the naive CD8 fraction, excluding terminally differentiated effector memory CD45RA+ cells. Original processing methods: ImmunoSEQ sequences covered only the junction and lacked quality scores; filtering therefore differed. Method: immunoSEQ multiplex PCR; TCRdb's copy keeps in-frame clones and lacks some. Clone size and the V and J calls come from that table; the DNA yielded D and trimming. Of about 2.1 million clones in the sample, just over 90% were seen once. The TCR sequence derives from a young man in good health. Some clones in this sample may be carry-over from other donors' samples. Sequenced input: naive CD8+ T cells from PBMCs.

CDR3 in amino acids: CSVALLTEAFF. The CDR3 region has the DNA TGCAGCGTTGCCCTCCTCACTGAAGCTTTCTTT. The V call is TRBV29-1, the J call TRBJ1-1; D is ambiguous. The CDR3 length is 11 residues. V gave up 4 bases and J gave up 4 bases, with 7 bases separating them. From germline, CDR1 is SQVTM and CDR2 ANQGSEA.